The T cell receptor (beta chain) described here comes from a study of OX40 agonist ivuxolimab in advanced cancers. In the study overall: Ivuxolimab was a fully human IgG2 agonistic monoclonal antibody targeting the costimulatory receptor OX40 (CD134). Intravenous ivuxolimab was administered to patients every 2 weeks at six dose levels: 0.01, 0.1, 0.3, 1.5, 3 and 10 mg/kg. Among the approximately 54 dose-escalation patients, roughly 20 had hepatocellular carcinoma, approximately 15 melanoma, 9 renal cell carcinoma and 9 head and neck cancer. The dose-escalation cohort was roughly 87% male with a mean age of around 62 years, ranging from roughly 23 to 90. Prior anti-PD-1, anti-PD-L1 or anti-CTLA-4 therapy was permitted, and checkpoint inhibitors had been received by roughly two fifths of dose-escalation patients. Partial responses occurred in three dose-escalation patients: two with cutaneous melanoma and one with hepatocellular carcinoma. Peripheral TCRbeta sequencing was intended to test whether TCR sequence diversity was altered and clonal T-cell expansion was caused by ivuxolimab. The paper covers the monotherapy dose-escalation part of the phase I ivuxolimab trial, which included N of about 51 patients. Overall study results and their limits: At doses of 0.1 to 3.0 mg/kg, clonal expansion of both CD4+ and CD8+ T cells in blood was seen between baseline and week 6. Low levels of normalized T-cell clonal expansion were also shown by some nonresponding patients. Partial responders in the 0.1-3.0 mg/kg groups had among the lowest normalized peripheral clonal expansion, especially among CD8+ T cells. After ivuxolimab, expanded clones were on average more numerous among CD8+ T cells than among CD4+ T cells. The antigen specificity of the clonally expanded peripheral T cells was not determined.

The trial excluded patients who had a history of autoimmune disease or who were on systemic immunosuppression. Peripheral blood for TCR sequencing was collected from all dose cohorts at baseline, on cycle 4 day 1, and on cycle 7 day 1. The samples were taken from a phase I, first-in-human, multicenter, open-label dose-escalation trial of ivuxolimab. Adults with locally advanced or metastatic melanoma, renal cell carcinoma, hepatocellular carcinoma or head and neck squamous cell carcinoma were enrolled in the trial. Before TCR sequencing, CD4+ T cells and CD8+ T cells were sorted from peripheral blood as separate populations. V loses 0 bases, J loses 4 bases, and the germline ends lie 13 bases apart. Taken from the germline V gene, the CDR1 and CDR2 loops are SGHVS and FQNEAQ. Spanning cysteine to phenylalanine, the CDR3 consists of 15 amino acids. The retained sequence is limited to the CDR3, 45 bases, with the frame set at the first base.

Note on this clone: Its cognate antigen has yet to be identified. Base quality data are lacking; no much larger clone is found one base away.

Genomic DNA was extracted from sorted cells for sequencing of the TCRbeta CDR3 region. The immunoSEQ Assay was used for sequencing of TCRbeta CDR3 regions. TCRdb carries this immuneACCESS record with in-frame sequences only. Its versions omit some clonotypes, under half of them owing to an unresolved V gene in the studies checked, with the rest unexplained. The sample table holds 72,000 or so clones, of which 85% to 90% were seen once. Jointly, the top ten make up around 0.9% of the sample. The source was CD4+ or CD8+ T cells sorted from blood, collected in a trial of the OX40 agonist ivuxolimab. This chain joins TRBV7-8 to TRBJ2-7; the D region possibly corresponds to TRBD1 (7 bases align). This clonotype originated in an adult with an advanced solid tumor such as melanoma, head and neck, liver or kidney cancer. The nucleotide sequence reads TGTGCCAGCAGCTTAGCCGCGGGACAGATATACGAGCAGTACTTC. This gives the protein CASSLAAGQIYEQYF.